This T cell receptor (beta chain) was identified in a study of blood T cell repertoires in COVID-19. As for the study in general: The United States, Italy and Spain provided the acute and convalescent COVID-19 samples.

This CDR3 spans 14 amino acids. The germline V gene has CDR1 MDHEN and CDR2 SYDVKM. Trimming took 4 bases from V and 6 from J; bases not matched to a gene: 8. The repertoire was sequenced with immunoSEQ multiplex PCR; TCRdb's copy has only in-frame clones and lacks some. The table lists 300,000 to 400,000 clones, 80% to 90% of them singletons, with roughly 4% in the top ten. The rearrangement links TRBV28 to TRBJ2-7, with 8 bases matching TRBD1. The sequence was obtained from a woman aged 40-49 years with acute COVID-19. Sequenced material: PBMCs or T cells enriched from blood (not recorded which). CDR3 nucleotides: TGTGCCAGCAGTTATGGGAGGACAGGGCGCGAGCAGTACTTC. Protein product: CASSYGRTGREQYF.